This entry concerns a single T cell receptor beta chain. Its matching antigen is unknown. Germline CDR1 and CDR2: SEHNR and FQNEAQ (reference sequence). This CDR3 has 15 amino acids. Trimming shortened V by 5 bases and J by 0 bases, and 13 bases separated the two germline ends. This entry belongs to a study of T cell repertoires in cytomegalovirus infection. At the level of the study: A matching HLA type, together with CMV infection, was signaled by public TCR beta signatures.

Via MiXCR, TCRdb re-called the reads, giving one row per CDR3 protein. This sample has about 700,000 distinct CDR3 sequences; roughly 33% occur once, and the top ten carry 15% to 20%. V gene TRBV7-9 combines with J gene TRBJ1-1, with D maybe TRBD1 (6 bases). Sequencing was performed on cultured PBMCs, taken from culture after CMV antigen stimulation. The receptor comes from a human donor in good health (CMV status not recorded). Some clones in this sample may be carry-over from other donors' samples. CDR3 nucleotide sequence: TGTGCCAGCAGCGTCCAGGGGACGGTGAACACTGAAGCTTTCTTT. It translates to CASSVQGTVNTEAFF.